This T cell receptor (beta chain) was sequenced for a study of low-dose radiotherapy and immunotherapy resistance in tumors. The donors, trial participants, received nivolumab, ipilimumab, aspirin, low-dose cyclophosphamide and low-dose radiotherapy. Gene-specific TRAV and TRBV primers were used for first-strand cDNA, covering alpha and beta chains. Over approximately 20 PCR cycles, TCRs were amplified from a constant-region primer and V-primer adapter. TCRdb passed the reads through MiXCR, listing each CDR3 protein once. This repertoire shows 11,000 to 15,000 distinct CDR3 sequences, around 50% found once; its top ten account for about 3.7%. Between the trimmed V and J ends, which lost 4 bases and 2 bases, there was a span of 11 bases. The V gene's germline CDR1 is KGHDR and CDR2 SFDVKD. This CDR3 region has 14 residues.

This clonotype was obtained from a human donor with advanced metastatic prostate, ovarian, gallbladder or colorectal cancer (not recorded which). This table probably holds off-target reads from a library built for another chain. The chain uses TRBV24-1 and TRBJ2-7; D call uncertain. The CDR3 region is CATSDASTPYEQYF. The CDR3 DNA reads TGTGCCACCAGTGACGCAAGCACCCCCTACGAGCAGTACTTC.